This T cell receptor beta chain was identified in a study of blood T cell repertoires in COVID-19 (TCRdb year 2020). Looking at the study overall: Collaborator samples came from the United States, Italy and Spain and covered acute and convalescent phases of COVID-19. A freely available public database, intended as a resource for researchers studying the immune response to SARS-CoV-2, is where the repertoires were released. Where HLA class I and class II types were available, the types were taken from metadata supplied by the sample provider, not from assay-based typing. Nearly every sample came with metadata listing a de-identified subject ID, COVID-19 status, age in years and sex. The samples were drawn from the first 160 participants of the ongoing ImmuneRACE study and from over a thousand subjects provided by 6 global collaborators. Deeply sampled blood TCRbeta repertoires from subjects exposed to, actively infected with, or recovered from COVID-19 were included in the dataset. The material from the prospective study consisted of cDNA or gDNA derived from T cells, B-cell-depleted T cells, or PBMCs.

What the authors observed across the whole study: How much clinical and demographic metadata was included differed by source and by participant, and the metadata was provided uncurated.

TCRbeta CDR3 regions were amplified from genomic DNA using the immunoSEQ Assay, a bias-controlled multiplex PCR. Processing in the source paper ran as follows. Nucleated cell counts per sample were estimated from amplification of reference gene primers within the assay. To quantify the absolute abundance of each unique TCRbeta CDR3 rearrangement, sequence reads were collapsed and filtered. For each sample, productive Simpson clonality was calculated as the square root of Simpson's diversity index across productive rearrangements. Imported from immuneACCESS, the table was reduced by TCRdb to in-frame sequences with V and J called. These copies leave out some clones; in studies compared against another copy, an unresolved V gene accounts for under half, and the cause of the remainder is not known. V, J and clone size are taken as reported in that table, and D and trimming were inferred from the DNA itself. The sample contains hundreds of thousands of clones, around 87% of them found a single time. The ten largest clones capture about 2% of the sample.

Another Seattle source contributed samples from volunteer blood donors who had recovered from COVID-19. Collaborating institutions collected whole blood in K2EDTA tubes following their own protocols. Collaborator samples were shipped for TCRbeta analysis as frozen whole blood, isolated PBMCs, or DNA extracted from either sample type. At the junction V is shortened by 1 base and J by 6 bases, with 7 bases in between. The CDR3 runs 13 residues from the cysteine to the phenylalanine. Only CDR3 DNA remains: 39 bases, in frame from the first base. Taken from the germline V gene, the CDR1 and CDR2 loops are SGHTA and FQGTGA. This clone was found once. What antigen it recognizes has not been identified. There are no base qualities to consult, and no much larger clone falls within one base.

Sequences were obtained from peripheral blood. The rearrangement joined TRBV7-3 to TRBJ2-1, with no confident D gene call. The sequence was collected from a woman between 50 and 59 years old who had recovered from COVID-19. The encoded CDR3 is CASSLIRSNEQFF. In nucleotide form, the sequence is TGTGCCAGCAGCTTAATCCGTTCCAATGAGCAGTTCTTC.